This is a list of T cell receptor beta chains from one sample in a study of T cell clusters in autoimmune cytopenias. TCRdb reanalyzed the multiplex PCR reads and collapses them to one entry per CDR3 protein, without DNA. The data show around 6,400 distinct CDR3 sequences, and the top ten clones hold around 23%. Sequenced sample: peripheral blood. These receptors were obtained from a human donor with an autoimmune cytopenia or autoimmune hepatitis (not recorded which). CDR3s include the opening cysteine and the closing phenylalanine or tryptophan. Size values are once, few and many counts, or a class for expanded clones, and some rows have none.

CDR3aa,v_gene,abundance,j_gene
CATSRDQGSGNTIYF,TRBV15,NA,TRBJ1-3
CASSNRVSGETQYF,TRBV10-3,NA,TRBJ2-5
CASGTSGGAYSYNEQFF,TRBV27,medium-sized,TRBJ2-1
CASSMSDNTEAFF,TRBV19,NA,TRBJ1-1
CSVKGSGEQYF,TRBV29-1,medium-sized,TRBJ2-7
CASSPGRLSSNYEQYF,TRBV7-9,NA,TRBJ2-7
CASAGGFGNIQYF,TRBV6-6,medium-sized,TRBJ2-4
CASSPQLAGVNEQFF,TRBV5-6,NA,TRBJ2-1
CASSPHGDSVNEQFF,TRBV19,NA,TRBJ2-1
CASSPRASGIETGELFF,TRBV18,medium-sized,TRBJ2-2
CSVYGRGWSYNEQFF,TRBV29-1,medium-sized,TRBJ2-1
CASRPRGQGNYEQYF,TRBV6-6,medium-sized,TRBJ2-7
CAWSVPSRAENSPLHF,TRBV30,NA,TRBJ1-6
CSARDRGGRDYGYTF,TRBV20-1,NA,TRBJ1-2
CASSSLSYEQYF,TRBV6-2/TRBV6-3,NA,TRBJ2-7
CATSRVNHYQPQHF,TRBV15,medium-sized,TRBJ1-5
CVSSYPGTYGYTF,TRBV5-6,NA,TRBJ1-2
CASSEAPAGGEQFF,TRBV6-1,NA,TRBJ2-1
CAWGRGATDTQYF,TRBV30,medium-sized,TRBJ2-3
CSAGWTEPFEKLFF,TRBV29-1,medium-sized,TRBJ1-4
CSVSHRDRLRQPQHF,TRBV29-1,NA,TRBJ1-5
CASSTPGTAAYEQYF,TRBV5-6,NA,TRBJ2-7
CASSPSGSNGYTF,TRBV18,NA,TRBJ1-2
CSVARGGLGEKLFF,TRBV29-1,medium-sized,TRBJ1-4
CASNLPGGPTSGSTIYF,TRBV19,NA,TRBJ1-3
CAWSRGLAGGRDTQYF,TRBV30,medium-sized,TRBJ2-3
CASSRMPGDTDTQYF,TRBV6-6,NA,TRBJ2-3
CAWDGESGGPEVGSYNEQFF,TRBV30,medium-sized,TRBJ2-1
CASSYLKPGQGGHEQYF,TRBV6-5,NA,TRBJ2-7
CSVGVSLGETQYF,TRBV29-1,medium-sized,TRBJ2-5
CASSLVAGGRNEQFF,TRBV11-1,NA,TRBJ2-1
CASSLQGDTEAFF,TRBV7-9,NA,TRBJ1-1
CSVRGFYGYTF,TRBV29-1,medium-sized,TRBJ1-2
CASSSLAGASTDTQYF,TRBV12-3/TRBV12-4,medium-sized,TRBJ2-3
CASSPNYAGATNEKLFF,TRBV28,NA,TRBJ1-4
CASSLVGGQGANVLTF,TRBV27,medium-sized,TRBJ2-6
CASRGGSSYEQYF,TRBV6-1,medium-sized,TRBJ2-7
CSASVGQTNTEAFF,TRBV20-1,NA,TRBJ1-1
CASSRDTTNEKLFF,TRBV7-3,NA,TRBJ1-4
CASSIIWGPQHF,TRBV19,NA,TRBJ1-5
CASSLSGNEQFF,TRBV12-3/TRBV12-4,NA,TRBJ2-1